Presented here are 21 T cell receptor beta chains from one specimen sequenced in a study of blood T cell repertoires in COVID-19. Assay used: immunoSEQ multiplex PCR; TCRdb lists only in-frame clones, some missing. The sample yields about 14,000 clones, approximately 80% seen once. Sequencing was done on a sample of peripheral blood. These receptor sequences come from a woman in her fifties or sixties with active or convalescent COVID-19.

This clone has a handful of counts. This chain uses TRBV29-1 with TRBJ2-1; perhaps TRBD1 as D (6 bases). V gave up 3 bases and J gave up 4 bases, with 16 bases separating them. The CDR3 totals 15 residues. Per germline, CDR1 SQVTM and CDR2 ANQGSEA. CDR3 sequence (DNA): TGCAGCGTTGAGAGGTACAGGGCGGCGTACAATGAGCAGTTCTTC. Residues: CSVERYRAAYNEQFF.

The V gene is TRBV3-1 (or the pseudogene TRBV3-2), the J gene TRBJ2-3; 7 nucleotides agree with TRBD2. Per germline, CDR1 LGHDT and CDR2 YNNKEL (reference sequence). Trimming took 4 bases from V and 0 from J; bases not matched to a gene: 4. This CDR3 region has 15 residues. This chain's CDR3 is CASSPQTSSTDTQYF. CDR3 DNA: TGTGCCAGCAGCCCCCAGACTAGCAGCACAGATACGCAGTATTTT.

The CDR3 sequence is CASSQSTPGCRNTIYF. In DNA, the CDR3 is TGCGCCAGCAGTCAATCTACCCCAGGGTGTAGAAACACCATATATTTT. The gene calls are TRBV23-1 and TRBJ1-3; TRBD1 might be the D (5 bases). TRBV23-1 is an ORF; its function is uncertain. The CDR3 consists of 16 residues. V was trimmed by 0 bases and J by 5 bases, leaving 14 bases between them.

V and J are TRBV28 and TRBJ2-1; no definite D call. The CDR3 covers 12 residues. In germline, CDR1 is MDHEN, CDR2 SYDVKM. V was cut by 3 bases and J by 9 bases, with 9 bases left in between. CDR3 bases: TGTGCCAGCAGTTTGCGGCCGGGTGAGCAGTTCTTC. Translation gives CASSLRPGEQFF.

The V gene is TRBV28, the J gene TRBJ1-6, with D perhaps matching TRBD1 (6 bases). The germline gives CDR1 MDHEN, CDR2 SYDVKM. Trimming removed 5 bases at V and 8 bases at J, with 13 bases between. The CDR3 contains 14 residues. The CDR3 here is CASSTGQLHSPLHF. The CDR3 coding sequence is TGTGCCAGCAGTACCGGACAGTTGCATTCACCCCTCCACTTT.

The chain carries TRBV12-5 and TRBJ1-2, with TRBD1 identical over 7 bases. The CDR3 is made up of 15 amino acids. The germline V gene encodes CDR1 LGHNT and CDR2 FRNRAP. The V gene end was trimmed by 0 bases and the J gene end by 4 bases; junction bases not matched to a gene: 5. The CDR3: CASGLVGDRRYGYTF. CDR3 DNA: TGTGCTAGTGGTTTGGTAGGGGACAGACGCTATGGCTACACCTTC.

V is TRBV3-1 (or the pseudogene TRBV3-2) and J is TRBJ2-1; perhaps TRBD2 as D (6 bases). V was trimmed by 2 bases and J by 4 bases, leaving 12 bases between them. CDR1 and CDR2 (germline): LGHDT, YNNKEL (reference sequence). The CDR3 is 15 amino acids. As DNA, the CDR3 is TGTGCCAGCAGCCAATTTGCGGGGCTGTACAATGAGCAGTTCTTC. Translating it yields CASSQFAGLYNEQFF.

This chain links TRBV7-9 with TRBJ2-1; the match to TRBD2 covers 8 bases. The ends lost 5 bases at V and 7 bases at J; junction bases unmatched: 10. This CDR3 is built from 15 residues. Germline CDR1 SEHNR, CDR2 FQNEAQ (reference sequence). CDR3 residues: CASSGQAGVVNEQFF. The CDR3 DNA reads TGTGCCAGCAGCGGCCAAGCGGGAGTCGTTAATGAGCAGTTCTTC.

V is TRBV5-1 and J is TRBJ1-3; no reliable D call. CDR3 length: 17 residues. Per germline, CDR1 SGHRS and CDR2 YFSETQ. Trimming stripped 0 bases from V and 0 bases from J, with 13 bases between. For the CDR3, the DNA is TGCGCCAGCAGCTTGGGAGGCCTCCGGGACTCTGGAAACACCATATATTTT. It is translated as CASSLGGLRDSGNTIYF.

This clone occurred a few times. This rearrangement joins TRBV28 to TRBJ2-1, with a tentative D call TRBD1 (5 bases). The CDR3 consists of 13 residues. V was cut by 6 bases and J by 9 bases, with 15 bases left in between. The germline V gene encodes CDR1 MDHEN and CDR2 SYDVKM. The CDR3, as DNA: TGTGCCAGCAGATACACAGGAAGGGTTGAGCAGTTCTTC. Its protein is CASRYTGRVEQFF.

The V call is TRBV7-9, the J call TRBJ2-3, with D tentatively TRBD2 (5 bases). CDR3 length: 15 residues. V lost 1 base and J lost 5, with 13 bases in between. Germline CDR1 SEHNR, CDR2 FQNEAQ (reference sequence). Written as DNA, the CDR3 is TGTGCCAGCAGCTTAGGTCTTCTAGCTGGAGATACGCAGTATTTT. This encodes CASSLGLLAGDTQYF.

This clone was detected only a few times. The J gene is TRBJ1-1, the V gene TRBV3-1 (or the pseudogene TRBV3-2), with 7 positions matching TRBD1. This CDR3 region has 14 residues. V was clipped by 2 bases and J by 6 bases; unmatched bases: 6. Germline assignment: CDR1 LGHDT and CDR2 YNNKEL (reference sequence). The CDR3, as DNA: TGTGCCAGCAGCCAAAGTCACAGGGGCGCTGAAGCTTTCTTT. Translating gives CASSQSHRGAEAFF.

The V call is TRBV24-1, the J call TRBJ2-7, with 13 positions matching TRBD2. CDR1 and CDR2 from the germline V gene are KGHDR and SFDVKD. V lost 5 bases to trimming and J lost 4 bases; unmatched junction nucleotides: 1. CDR3 length equals 14 residues. The CDR3 nucleotides read TGTGCCACCAGTGGGACTAGCGGGAGATACGAGCAGTACTTC. The encoded protein is CATSGTSGRYEQYF.

V usage is TRBV11-2 and J usage is TRBJ2-7; no reliable D call. Germline values: CDR1 SGHAT, CDR2 FQNNGV. CDR3 length equals 15 residues. V lost 3 bases and J lost 0, with 12 bases in between. CDR3 nucleotides: TGTGCCAGCAGCTTGGCCGGGTCGAGCTCCTACGAGCAGTACTTC. Residues: CASSLAGSSSYEQYF.

The rearrangement joins TRBV9 to TRBJ2-3, with 12 positions matching TRBD2. Trimming at V came to 0 bases and at J to 4 bases, leaving 9 bases not matched to a gene. Germline CDR1 and CDR2: SGDLS and YYNGEE. There are 18 residues in the CDR3. This CDR3 is CASSVVALAGGPADTQYF. In DNA, the CDR3 is TGTGCCAGCAGCGTAGTGGCCCTAGCGGGGGGGCCTGCAGATACGCAGTATTTT. Full variable domain (missing parts from reference TRBV9 and TRBJ2-3): DSGVTQTPKHLITATGQRVTLRCSPRSGDLSVYWYQQSLDQGLQFLIQYYNGEERAKGNILERFSAQQFPDLHSELNLSSLELGDSALYFCASSVVALAGGPADTQYFGPGTRLTVL.

This clone has only a few counts. The chain is built from TRBV10-3 and TRBJ2-7; no reliable D call. V was cut by 2 bases and J by 0 bases, with 8 bases left in between. CDR1 and CDR2 from the germline V gene are ENHRY and SYGVKD. The CDR3 totals 14 residues. Here the CDR3 reads CAISEADTSYEQYF. The CDR3 bases are TGTGCCATCAGTGAGGCCGACACCTCCTACGAGCAGTACTTC.

In this sample, this clone turned up a few times. The chain couples TRBV19 to TRBJ1-5; D is undetermined. This CDR3 has 15 residues. From germline, CDR1 is LNHDA and CDR2 SQIVND (reference sequence). Trimming removed 5 bases from V and 0 bases from J, with 11 bases in between. The CDR3 protein is CASSWWAASNQPQHF. The CDR3 coding sequence is TGTGCCAGTAGTTGGTGGGCCGCTAGCAATCAGCCCCAGCATTTT.

The J gene is TRBJ2-7, the V gene TRBV5-1; 11 bases agree with TRBD1. Germline CDR1 SGHRS, CDR2 YFSETQ. V shed 2 bases, J shed 6 bases, and the junction held 4 bases outside the gene matches. The CDR3 length is 14 residues. The CDR3 reads CASSLGQGASEQYF. For the CDR3, the DNA is TGCGCCAGCAGCTTAGGACAGGGGGCGAGCGAGCAGTACTTC.

Here the CDR3 DNA reads TGCGCCAGCAGCCAAGGCGGATTAGATACGCAGTATTTT. It encodes CASSQGGLDTQYF. The chain combines TRBV4-1 with TRBJ2-3; D uncertain. The CDR3 has 13 residues. Between the trimmed V and J ends, which lost 1 base and 5 bases, there was a span of 7 bases. Germline V gene lookup returns CDR1 MGHRA and CDR2 YSYEKL.

The CDR3 DNA sequence: TGTGCCAGCAGTTTACCCCCAGTGTACGAGCAGTACTTC. Encoded protein: CASSLPPVYEQYF. The chain recombines TRBV28 with TRBJ2-7, with unresolved D. The CDR3 is made up of 13 amino acids. Germline-derived CDR1 and CDR2 are MDHEN and SYDVKM. V was pared by 2 bases and J by 4 bases, with 9 bases between. Based on the CDR3 plus reference TRBV28 and TRBJ2-7, the full variable domain is DVKVTQSSRYLVKRTGEKVFLECVQDMDHENMFWYRQDPGLGLRLIYFSYDVKMKEKGDIPEGYSVSREKKERFSLILESASTNQTSMYLCASSLPPVYEQYFGPGTRLTVT.

The chain employs TRBV4-1 and TRBJ2-6, with D possibly matching TRBD1 (5 bases). Germline lookup yields CDR1 MGHRA and CDR2 YSYEKL. V was pared by 3 bases and J by 1 base, with 10 bases between. The CDR3 extends over 16 amino acids. The CDR3 DNA follows: TGCGCCAGCAGCCAGCCCCAGGGATCTGGGGCCAACGTCCTGACTTTC. Amino acid sequence: CASSQPQGSGANVLTF.